Each of the 15 T cell receptor beta chains below was sequenced from the same sample in a study of molecular identifiers for immune sequencing clone quantification. MiXCR, applied by TCRdb to the PCR reads, yields one record per CDR3 protein. The data contain hundreds of thousands of distinct CDR3 sequences, just under 20% of them singletons. Sequenced: naive CD8+ T cells from blood, with Jurkat cell RNA spiked in. Subset indicated: FACS-sorted CD8+CD4-CCR7+CD45RA+ naive T cells. The receptors originated from a human donor in good health. Some libraries in this study had Jurkat cell RNA spiked in.

This clonotype occurred many times. The V call is TRBV20-1, the J call TRBJ2-7; 7 nucleotides line up with TRBD2. V dropped 0 bases and J dropped 2; count of bases not matched to a gene: 7. The CDR3 runs to 15 residues. Germline lookup yields CDR1 DFQATT and CDR2 SNEGSKA (reference sequence). CDR3 DNA: TGCAGTGCTAGAGATGGGGCTAGCGGAGCCTACGAGCAGTACTTC. Its translation is CSARDGASGAYEQYF.

This clonotype was seen only a few times. The V gene is TRBV20-1, the J gene TRBJ2-7; 8 bases are a match to TRBD1. Looked up from germline, CDR1 is DFQATT and CDR2 is SNEGSKA (reference sequence). The CDR3 runs 15 residues. V was pared by 3 bases and J by 6 bases, with 13 bases of the junction left unmatched. CDR3 DNA: TGCAGTGCTAGTGGCATTGGGCAGGGGGCCGGCGAGCAGTACTTC. Residues: CSASGIGQGAGEQYF.

This clonotype was observed a handful of times. A read error may produce the germline difference seen at one junction end. The gene calls are TRBV11-2 and TRBJ2-1, with D possibly being TRBD2 (5 bases). CDR3 length equals 16 residues. In germline, CDR1 is SGHAT, CDR2 FQNNGV. In DNA form, the CDR3 reads TGTGTCAGCAGCTCCGGGGTGGGTTGGCCAAACAATGAGCAGTTCTTC. It codes for CVSSSGVGWPNNEQFF.

CDR3 in amino acids: CASNGGPNYEQYF. The CDR3 region has the DNA TGTGCCAGCAATGGGGGCCCTAACTACGAGCAGTACTTC. The chain joins TRBV27 to TRBJ2-7; TRBD1 might be the D (6 bases). Trimming removed 7 bases from V and 3 bases from J, with 13 bases in between. CDR3 length: 13 residues. Per the germline V gene, CDR1 is MNHEY and CDR2 is SMNVEV (reference sequence).

As to this clonotype: Given a much more abundant clone one base away, this may be a read error. CDR3 sequence reads: CASSFDRQANNEQSF. The CDR3 DNA sequence: TGTGCCAGCAGTTTCGACAGGCAAGCGAACAATGAGCAGTCCTTC. The V gene is TRBV12-3 or TRBV12-4, the J gene TRBJ2-1; D is perhaps TRBD1 (6 bases). The CDR3 runs to 15 residues.

In regard to this clonotype: A read error may explain this, as a much larger clone is one base away. V and J are TRBV5-3 and TRBJ1-4, with 7 positions matching TRBD1. TRBV5-3 is identified as an open reading frame with a role that is uncertain. This CDR3 comprises 16 residues. The CDR3 nucleotides are TGTGCCAGCAGCCGTCGGACAGGAGATTATAATGAAAAACCGTTTTTT. This translates into CASSRRTGDYNEKPFF.

There are many counts of this clonotype. The rearrangement uses TRBV7-9 and TRBJ2-3; 7 bases line up with TRBD2. The germline V gene encodes CDR1 SEHNR and CDR2 FQNEAQ (reference sequence). V trimming: 8 bases; J trimming: 2 bases; junction bases outside the gene matches: 10. The CDR3 runs to 15 residues. CDR3 coding DNA: TGTGCCAGCCGAAAGCGGGGAGACCACACAGATACGCAGTATTTT. The encoded protein is CASRKRGDHTDTQYF.

The genes are TRBV20-1 and TRBJ2-1; 9 bases agree with TRBD2. The V gene end was trimmed by 0 bases and the J gene end by 8 bases; junction bases not matched to a gene: 8. The CDR3 contains 15 residues. Per germline, CDR1 DFQATT and CDR2 SNEGSKA (reference sequence). The CDR3 loop reads CSARDLLAGYDEQFF. The CDR3 region has the DNA TGCAGTGCTAGAGATCTTCTAGCGGGATATGATGAGCAGTTCTTC.

This clonotype was detected ten times or more. The V call is TRBV4-1, the J call TRBJ2-7; D uncertain. The CDR3 runs 15 residues. Germline CDR1 is MGHRA and CDR2 is YSYEKL. V lost 4 bases, J lost 2 bases, and 15 bases lay in between. In DNA, the CDR3 is TGCGCCAGCAGCCTAGAGCAGGCCGAAACCTACGAGCAGTACTTC. This sequence encodes CASSLEQAETYEQYF.

On this clonotype itself: With a much larger clone just one base away, this may be a read error. The chain couples TRBV7-9 to TRBJ2-7; TRBD1 is a possible D gene (6 bases). Germline V gene data show CDR1 as SEHNR and CDR2 as FQNEAQ (reference sequence). Deletions cut 5 bases from V and 0 bases from J, with 17 bases between. CDR3 length equals 16 residues. DNA of the CDR3: TGTGCCAGCAGCCCCAGGGGCACCGAGAGCTCCTACGAGCAGTACTTC. Amino acid sequence: CASSPRGTESSYEQYF.

This clonotype was observed many times. CDR3 DNA sequence: TGTGCCTGGGACTGGACTAGCGGATCAGATACGCAGTATTTT. It yields the protein CAWDWTSGSDTQYF. The V call is TRBV30, the J call TRBJ2-3; 10 bases agree with TRBD2. The CDR3 is 14 amino acids. The junction had 6 bases not matched to a gene; V was cut back by 5 bases and J by 4 bases. Germline-derived CDR1 and CDR2 are GTSNPN and SVGIG (reference sequence).

The chain is built from TRBV4-2 and TRBJ2-2, with D unclear. Between the trimmed V and J ends, which lost 4 bases and 0 bases, there was a span of 9 bases. CDR3 length: 15 residues. CDR1 LGHNA and CDR2 YNFKEQ come from the germline V gene. The CDR3 bases are TGTGCCAGCAGCCCTTACACTGCGAACACCGGGGAGCTGTTTTTT. Residues: CASSPYTANTGELFF.

Ten or more counts support this clonotype. The chain employs TRBV5-1 and TRBJ2-7; D ambiguous. V lost 0 bases to trimming and J lost 0 bases, with 4 bases between them. Germline CDR1 reads SGHRS; CDR2 reads YFSETQ. There are 13 residues in the CDR3. CDR3 in DNA: TGCGCCAGCAGCTTGGACGCCTCCTACGAGCAGTACTTC. Protein sequence: CASSLDASYEQYF.

In its sample, this clonotype was seen a few times. The chain recombines TRBV19 with TRBJ1-1; D is unclear. CDR1 and CDR2 (germline): LNHDA, SQIVND (reference sequence). This CDR3 comprises 13 residues. Trimming cost V 7 bases and J 0 bases, with 9 bases left between them. CDR3 region: CASTFRMNTEAFF. CDR3 bases: TGTGCCAGTACTTTTCGGATGAACACTGAAGCTTTCTTT.

This clonotype was seen many times. The rearrangement links TRBV30 to TRBJ2-3; tentative D call: TRBD2 (5 bases). Germline assignment: CDR1 GTSNPN and CDR2 SVGIG (reference sequence). The CDR3 is made up of 14 amino acids. V lost 7 bases to trimming and J lost 1 base, with 15 bases between them. The CDR3 DNA reads as TGTGCCTACTCGGACGGGATCGGCACAGATACGCAGTATTTT. Translated: CAYSDGIGTDTQYF.